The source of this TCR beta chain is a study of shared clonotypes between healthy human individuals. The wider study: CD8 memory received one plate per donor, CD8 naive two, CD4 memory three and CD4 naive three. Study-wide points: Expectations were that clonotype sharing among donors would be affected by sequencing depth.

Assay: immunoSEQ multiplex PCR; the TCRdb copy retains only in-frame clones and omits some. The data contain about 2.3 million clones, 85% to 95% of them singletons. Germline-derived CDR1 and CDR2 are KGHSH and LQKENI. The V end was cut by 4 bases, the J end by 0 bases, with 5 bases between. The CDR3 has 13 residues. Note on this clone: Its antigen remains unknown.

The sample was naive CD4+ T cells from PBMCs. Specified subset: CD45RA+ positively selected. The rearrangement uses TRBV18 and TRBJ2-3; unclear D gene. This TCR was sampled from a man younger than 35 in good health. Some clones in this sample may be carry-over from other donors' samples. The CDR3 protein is CASSLPSTDTQYF. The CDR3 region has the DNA TGTGCCAGCTCACTCCCCAGCACAGATACGCAGTATTTT.